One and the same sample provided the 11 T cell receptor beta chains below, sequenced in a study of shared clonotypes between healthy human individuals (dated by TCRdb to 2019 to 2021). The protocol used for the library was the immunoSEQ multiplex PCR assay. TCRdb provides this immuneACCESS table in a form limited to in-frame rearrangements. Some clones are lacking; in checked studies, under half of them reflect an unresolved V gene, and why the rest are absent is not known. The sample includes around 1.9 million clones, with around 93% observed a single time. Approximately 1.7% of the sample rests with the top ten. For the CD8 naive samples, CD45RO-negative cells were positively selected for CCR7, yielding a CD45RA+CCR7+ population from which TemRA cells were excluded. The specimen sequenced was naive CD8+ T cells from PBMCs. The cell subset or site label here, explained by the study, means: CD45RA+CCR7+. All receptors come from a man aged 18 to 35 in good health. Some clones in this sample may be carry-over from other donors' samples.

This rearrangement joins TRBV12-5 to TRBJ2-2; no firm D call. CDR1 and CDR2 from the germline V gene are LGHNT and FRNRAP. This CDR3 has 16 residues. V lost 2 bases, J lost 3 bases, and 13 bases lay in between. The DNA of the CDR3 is TGTGCTAGTGGTTTGTGGGTAACAGACTACACCGGGGAGCTGTTTTTT. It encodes CASGLWVTDYTGELFF.

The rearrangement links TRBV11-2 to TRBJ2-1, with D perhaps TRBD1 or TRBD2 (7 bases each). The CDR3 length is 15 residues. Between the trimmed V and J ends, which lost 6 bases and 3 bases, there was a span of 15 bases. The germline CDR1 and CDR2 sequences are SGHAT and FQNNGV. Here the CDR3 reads CASRRQGEGYNEQFF. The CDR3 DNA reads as TGTGCCAGCAGGCGGCAGGGGGAGGGCTACAATGAGCAGTTCTTC.

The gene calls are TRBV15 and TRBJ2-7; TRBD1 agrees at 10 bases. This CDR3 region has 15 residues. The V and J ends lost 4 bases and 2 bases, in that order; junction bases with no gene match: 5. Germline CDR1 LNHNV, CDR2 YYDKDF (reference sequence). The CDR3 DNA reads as TGTGCCACCAGCATCCGGGACAGGGGTCCCTACGAGCAGTACTTC. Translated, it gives CATSIRDRGPYEQYF.

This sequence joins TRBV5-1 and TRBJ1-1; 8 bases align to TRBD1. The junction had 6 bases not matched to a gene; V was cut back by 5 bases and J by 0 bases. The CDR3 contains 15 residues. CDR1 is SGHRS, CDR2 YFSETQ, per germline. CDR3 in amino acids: CASSPGRGLNTEAFF. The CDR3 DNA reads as TGCGCCAGCAGTCCTGGCAGGGGGCTGAACACTGAAGCTTTCTTT.

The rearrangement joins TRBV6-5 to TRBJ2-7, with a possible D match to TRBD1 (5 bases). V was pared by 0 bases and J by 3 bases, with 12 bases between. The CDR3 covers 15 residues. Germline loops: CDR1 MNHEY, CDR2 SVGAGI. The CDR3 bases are TGTGCCAGCAGTTACTCCCAGGGTTGGGTCTACGAGCAGTACTTC. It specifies CASSYSQGWVYEQYF.

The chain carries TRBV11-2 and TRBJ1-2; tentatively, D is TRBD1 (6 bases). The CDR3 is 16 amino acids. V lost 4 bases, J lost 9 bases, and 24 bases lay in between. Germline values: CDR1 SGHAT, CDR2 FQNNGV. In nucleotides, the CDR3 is TGTGCCAGCAGCTCAATTCCCTCACAGGGTAGCGTGAGCTACACCTTC. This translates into CASSSIPSQGSVSYTF.

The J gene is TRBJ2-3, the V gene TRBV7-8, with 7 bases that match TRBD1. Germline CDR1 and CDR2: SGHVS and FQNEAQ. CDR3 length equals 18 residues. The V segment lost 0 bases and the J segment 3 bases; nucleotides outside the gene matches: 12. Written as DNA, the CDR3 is TGTGCCAGCAGCTTAGCGGTATTGAGACAGGGCTTTACAGATACGCAGTATTTT. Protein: CASSLAVLRQGFTDTQYF.

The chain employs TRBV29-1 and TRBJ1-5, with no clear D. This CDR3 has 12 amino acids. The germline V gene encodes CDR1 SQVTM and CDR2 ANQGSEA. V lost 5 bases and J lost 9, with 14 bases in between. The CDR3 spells CSVFSGLGPQHF. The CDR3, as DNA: TGCAGCGTTTTCTCCGGACTTGGGCCCCAGCATTTT.

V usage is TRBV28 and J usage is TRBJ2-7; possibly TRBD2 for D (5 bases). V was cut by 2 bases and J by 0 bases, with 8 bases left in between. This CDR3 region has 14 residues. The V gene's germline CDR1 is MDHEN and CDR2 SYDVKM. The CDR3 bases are TGTGCCAGCAGTTTAATGGGGAGCTCCTACGAGCAGTACTTC. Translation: CASSLMGSSYEQYF.

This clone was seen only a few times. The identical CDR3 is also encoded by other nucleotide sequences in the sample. The CDR3 DNA is TGTGCCAGCAGCTTAGGCACAGATACGCAGTATTTT. Its translation: CASSLGTDTQYF. V usage is TRBV13 and J usage is TRBJ2-3, with D hard to call. Trimming shortened V by 0 bases and J by 2 bases, and 0 bases separated the two germline ends. This CDR3 has 12 residues. Germline-derived CDR1 and CDR2 are PRHDT and FYEKMQ (reference sequence).

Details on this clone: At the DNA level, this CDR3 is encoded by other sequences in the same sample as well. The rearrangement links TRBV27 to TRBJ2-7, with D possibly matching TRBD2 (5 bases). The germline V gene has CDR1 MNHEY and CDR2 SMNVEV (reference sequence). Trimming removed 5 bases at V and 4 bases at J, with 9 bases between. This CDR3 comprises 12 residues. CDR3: CASSLPGYEQYF. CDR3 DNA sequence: TGTGCCAGCAGTCTTCCGGGGTACGAGCAGTACTTC.